This T cell receptor (beta chain) is from a study of cytomegalovirus exposure and HLA in healthy donors. As for the study in general: About 83 million unique TCRs from HLA-typed donors made up an early data release. Most donors, more than 80% of 398 genotyped, fell in the Caucasian-associated ancestry cluster. Study findings and constraints: What a later analysis showed was that several of the most significant clusters appeared linked to common viral pathogens.

V shed 5 bases and J 4 bases; nucleotides not matched to a gene: 5. Germline CDR1 is MNHNY and CDR2 is SVGAGI (reference sequence). CDR3 size: 14 residues. Comments on this clone: Its antigen is unknown.

The PCR was carried out with 60 Vbeta primers and 13 Jbeta primers. Assay: immunoSEQ multiplex PCR; the TCRdb copy retains only in-frame clones and omits some. Found here are some 160,000 clones, roughly 85% of them singletons; the top ten hold around 3.7%. This clonotype originated in a male donor in good health and CMV-seronegative. Sequencing was performed on PBMCs. V and J are TRBV6-6 and TRBJ2-7; TRBD1 agrees at 10 bases. In nucleotides, the CDR3 is TGTGCCAGCAGTACGGGACAGGGGAGGTACGAGCAGTACTTC. It yields the protein CASSTGQGRYEQYF.